The 29 T cell receptor beta chains below all came from one sample that was sequenced in a study of CD8 T cells in Susac syndrome. cDNA came from approximately 0.5 to 1 ug RNA primed by random hexamers. TCRdb redid the calling of the immunoSEQ multiplex PCR reads with MiXCR, one entry per CDR3 protein. The table lists roughly 80,000 distinct CDR3 sequences, less than 95% of them singletons. The sequenced material came from CD8+ T cells from PBMCs. The receptors derive from a human donor with Susac syndrome.

The chain couples TRBV3-1 to TRBJ2-6, with no clear D. V was clipped by 0 bases and J by 0 bases, with 12 bases between them. This CDR3 contains 18 residues. Germline-derived CDR1 and CDR2 are LGHDT and YNNKEL (reference sequence). This chain's CDR3 is CASSQDGLCGSGANVLTF. The CDR3 region has the DNA TGTGCCAGCAGCCAAGATGGTCTCTGTGGCTCTGGGGCCAACGTCCTGACTTTC.

This chain joins TRBV4-3 and TRBJ2-3; 11 bases match TRBD1. In germline, CDR1 is LGHNA, CDR2 YSLEER. The CDR3 is made up of 17 amino acids. The V gene end was trimmed by 2 bases and the J gene end by 5 bases; junction bases not matched to a gene: 9. DNA of the CDR3: TGCGCCAGCAGCCAATCGTCCCCGGGACAGGGGGGAGATACGCAGTATTTT. It codes for CASSQSSPGQGGDTQYF.

The chain couples TRBV7-8 to TRBJ2-7; the D gene is possibly TRBD2 (7 bases). The CDR3 has 15 amino acids. V lost 0 bases, J lost 6 bases, and 15 bases lay in between. Germline values: CDR1 SGHVS, CDR2 FQNEAQ. Here the CDR3 DNA reads TGTGCCAGCAGCTTAGCACCGGGGGGCGGTCTCGAGCAGTACTTC. Its translation is CASSLAPGGGLEQYF.

The V gene is TRBV21-1, the J gene TRBJ1-4. TRBV21-1 is noted as a pseudogene. CDR3 length: 14 residues. The CDR3 loop is CASISWTAREKLFF. Here the CDR3 DNA reads TGTGCCAGCATATCCTGGACGGCTCGGGAAAAACTGTTTTTT.

This clonotype has a single count. This chain joins TRBV6-6 and TRBJ2-3; weak D call: TRBD2 (5 bases). Germline lookup yields CDR1 MNHNY and CDR2 SVGAGI (reference sequence). This CDR3 comprises 15 residues. V lost 2 bases and J 6 bases, leaving 15 bases between the germline ends. The CDR3, as DNA: TGTGCCAGCAGTTACATAGTAGCGCAGAGGGATACGCAGTATTTT. Its protein product is CASSYIVAQRDTQYF.

The chain recombines TRBV28 with TRBJ1-6; D is unclear. V lost 4 bases, J lost 0 bases, and 4 bases lay in between. Germline lookup yields CDR1 MDHEN and CDR2 SYDVKM. The CDR3 sequence is 14 residues long. CDR3 DNA sequence: TGTGCCAGCAGTTCTCGCTCCTATAATTCACCCCTCCACTTT. It yields the protein CASSSRSYNSPLHF.

This chain joins TRBV20-1 and TRBJ2-1; 9 bases are a match to TRBD2. CDR3 length: 15 residues. Germline loops: CDR1 DFQATT, CDR2 SNEGSKA (reference sequence). V dropped 3 bases and J dropped 4; count of bases not matched to a gene: 7. The CDR3 loop reads CSASSGLAGYNEQFF. The CDR3 bases are TGCAGTGCTAGCTCTGGGCTAGCGGGGTACAATGAGCAGTTCTTC.

The J gene is TRBJ1-2, the V gene TRBV20-1; perhaps TRBD1 as D (6 bases). The germline V gene encodes CDR1 DFQATT and CDR2 SNEGSKA (reference sequence). The CDR3 contains 15 residues. Trimming left V 0 bases short and J 5 bases short, with 16 bases between. The CDR3 loop reads CSAREDTGAWYGYTF. The CDR3 DNA reads as TGCAGTGCTAGAGAAGATACGGGGGCGTGGTATGGCTACACCTTC.

This chain connects TRBV30 to TRBJ2-3; TRBD2 agrees at 10 bases. Germline CDR1 is GTSNPN and CDR2 is SVGIG (reference sequence). The CDR3 is made up of 14 amino acids. The V and J ends lost 3 bases and 6 bases, in that order; junction bases with no gene match: 6. The CDR3 sequence: CAWSASGSFDTQYF. The CDR3 bases are TGTGCCTGGAGCGCTAGCGGGAGCTTCGATACGCAGTATTTT. The full variable domain, in which reference TRBV30 and TRBJ2-3 provide the parts outside the CDR3, is SQTIHQWPATLVQPVGSPLSLECTVEGTSNPNLYWYRQAAGRGLQLLFYSVGIGQISSEVPQNLSASRPQDRQFILSSKKLLLSDSGFYLCAWSASGSFDTQYFGPGTRLTVL.

This clonotype was counted between two and nine times. This chain joins TRBV9 and TRBJ2-3; no clear D gene. The CDR3 has 12 amino acids. Trimming left V 4 bases short and J 6 bases short, with 9 bases between. Germline-derived CDR1 and CDR2 are SGDLS and YYNGEE. The CDR3: CASSPSPDTQYF. CDR3 in DNA: TGTGCCAGCAGCCCTTCCCCGGATACGCAGTATTTT.

The CDR3 spells CASSPGGGRADTQYF. CDR3 in DNA: TGTGCCAGCAGCCCCGGGGGGGGCCGGGCAGATACGCAGTATTTT. The rearrangement links TRBV9 to TRBJ2-3; 8 nucleotides match TRBD2. Germline lookup yields CDR1 SGDLS and CDR2 YYNGEE. The CDR3 is made up of 15 amino acids. Unmatched junction bases numbered 8, after V lost 4 bases and J lost 4 bases.

This chain links TRBV19 with TRBJ2-7, with unresolved D. V was pared by 1 base and J by 6 bases, with 10 bases between. There are 13 residues in the CDR3. Germline values: CDR1 LNHDA, CDR2 SQIVND (reference sequence). The CDR3 sequence: CASSIGAAGEQYF. CDR3 nucleotide sequence: TGTGCCAGTAGTATAGGGGCAGCTGGCGAGCAGTACTTC.

The J gene is TRBJ2-2, the V gene TRBV14; no reliable D call. CDR3 length equals 13 residues. V lost 1 base and J 2 bases, leaving 2 bases between the germline ends. The V gene's germline CDR1 is SGHDN and CDR2 FVKESK. In DNA, the CDR3 is TGTGCCAGCAGCCAAGTAAACACCGGGGAGCTGTTTTTT. Amino acid sequence: CASSQVNTGELFF.

The chain combines TRBV7-9 with TRBJ2-7; 7 positions agree with TRBD1. The CDR3 consists of 15 residues. V shed 4 bases and J 1 base; nucleotides not matched to a gene: 7. CDR1 and CDR2 (germline): SEHNR, FQNEAQ (reference sequence). The CDR3 sequence is CASSSTGESSYEQYF. The CDR3 DNA follows: TGTGCCAGCAGCTCCACAGGGGAAAGTTCCTACGAGCAGTACTTC. Supplemented by reference TRBV7-9 and TRBJ2-7, the full variable domain reads DTGVSQNPRHKITKRGQNVTFRCDPISEHNRLYWYRQTLGQGPEFLTYFQNEAQLEKSRLLSDRFSAERPKGSFSTLEIQRTEQGDSAMYLCASSSTGESSYEQYFGPGTRLTVT.

This clonotype was seen once. The chain recombines TRBV2 with TRBJ2-7, with D possibly matching TRBD2 (6 bases). Trimming cost V 8 bases and J 3 bases, with 11 bases left between them. The length of the CDR3 is 12 residues. The germline CDR1 and CDR2 sequences are SNHLY and FYNNEI. The CDR3 nucleotides read TGTGCCAGCGGGGACTCCTACTACGAGCAGTACTTC. Amino acid sequence: CASGDSYYEQYF.

The CDR3 loop reads CTSSQIYGAAGTDTQYF. Written as DNA, the CDR3 is TGCACCAGCAGCCAAATATACGGGGCCGCAGGCACAGATACGCAGTATTTT. The rearrangement joins TRBV1 to TRBJ2-3; TRBD1, the table's D call, lacks a check against the DNA. TRBV1 is labeled a pseudogene. The CDR3 totals 17 residues.

This rearrangement joins TRBV29-1 to TRBJ2-3; unclear D gene. The CDR3 contains 13 residues. V lost 0 bases and J lost 0, with 4 bases in between. The germline V gene has CDR1 SQVTM and CDR2 ANQGSEA. The DNA of the CDR3 is TGCAGCGTTGAAGACGGAAGCACAGATACGCAGTATTTT. As protein: CSVEDGSTDTQYF.

The chain uses TRBV7-2 and TRBJ2-5; D possibly corresponds to TRBD2 (5 bases). CDR3 length equals 15 residues. Looked up from germline, CDR1 is SGHTA and CDR2 is FQGNSA. The ends were cut back, 6 bases at V and 2 bases at J, with 16 bases in the middle. This CDR3 is CASRRTRASQETQYF. Here the CDR3 DNA reads TGTGCCAGCAGGAGGACTCGGGCTAGTCAAGAGACCCAGTACTTC.

The chain has TRBV20-1 and TRBJ1-2; D not certain. The CDR3 runs to 14 residues. Germline lookup yields CDR1 DFQATT and CDR2 SNEGSKA (reference sequence). The germline V and J ends were trimmed by 6 bases and 5 bases, with 19 bases remaining between them. Written as DNA, the CDR3 is TGCAGTGCCTCATGGACGGAATCGGGGTATGGCTACACCTTC. It codes for CSASWTESGYGYTF.

The gene calls are TRBV3-1 and TRBJ2-5; D might be TRBD1 or TRBD2, each matching 6 bases. CDR1 and CDR2 from the germline V gene are LGHDT and YNNKEL (reference sequence). Trimming stripped 1 base from V and 4 bases from J, with 13 bases between. The CDR3 is 15 residues long. This CDR3 reads CASSQGRRGRETQYF. The CDR3 DNA reads TGTGCCAGCAGCCAAGGTCGACGGGGGCGAGAGACCCAGTACTTC.

J is TRBJ2-6 and V is TRBV20-1; TRBD1 is a possible D gene (5 bases). With 3 bases removed from V and 1 base from J, the gap between germline ends came to 13 bases. This CDR3 has 16 residues. From germline, CDR1 is DFQATT and CDR2 SNEGSKA (reference sequence). This CDR3 reads CSASGHFPSGANVLTF. CDR3 nucleotide sequence: TGCAGTGCTAGCGGACACTTTCCGTCTGGGGCCAACGTCCTGACTTTC.

The genes are TRBV27 and TRBJ1-4; 9 positions match TRBD1. This CDR3 comprises 14 residues. The V gene's germline CDR1 is MNHEY and CDR2 SMNVEV (reference sequence). V shed 5 bases and J 7 bases; nucleotides not matched to a gene: 5. The CDR3 here is CASSAGTGSEKLFF. The CDR3 region has the DNA TGTGCCAGCAGTGCCGGGACAGGGAGTGAAAAACTGTTTTTT. The complete variable domain, with remaining parts taken from reference TRBV27 and TRBJ1-4, reads EAQVTQNPRYLITVTGKKLTVTCSQNMNHEYMSWYRQDPGLGLRQIYYSMNVEVTDKGDVPEGYKVSRKEKRNFPLILESPSPNQTSLYFCASSAGTGSEKLFFGSGTQLSVL.

This clonotype has only one observation. The V call is TRBV4-1, the J call TRBJ1-6; tentatively, D is TRBD1 (6 bases). V was cut by 0 bases and J by 3 bases, with 9 bases left in between. In germline, CDR1 is MGHRA, CDR2 YSYEKL. The CDR3 is 16 amino acids. The CDR3 region has the DNA TGCGCCAGCAGCCAAGAACAGGGAAGCTATAATTCACCCCTCCACTTT. Its protein product is CASSQEQGSYNSPLHF.

The J gene is TRBJ1-2, the V gene TRBV9; 9 bases are a match to TRBD1. J lost 7 bases, V lost 3 bases, and 10 bases had no gene match. Germline values: CDR1 SGDLS, CDR2 YYNGEE. CDR3 size: 15 residues. CDR3 protein: CASSAVQGATRGYTF. DNA for the CDR3: TGTGCCAGCAGCGCCGTACAGGGGGCGACCCGTGGCTACACCTTC.

The gene calls are TRBV2 and TRBJ2-7; TRBD1 matches at 7 bases. CDR1 is SNHLY and CDR2 is FYNNEI in the germline V gene. V shed 7 bases and J 5 bases; nucleotides not matched to a gene: 5. The CDR3 spans 12 residues. The CDR3 sequence is CASKDRLNEQYF. For the CDR3, the DNA is TGTGCCAGCAAGGACAGGCTTAACGAGCAGTACTTC.

The genes are TRBV7-9 and TRBJ1-5; possible D gene TRBD1, 5 bases. Trimming left V 2 bases short and J 11 bases short, with 13 bases between. The CDR3 extends over 13 amino acids. Germline V gene data show CDR1 as SEHNR and CDR2 as FQNEAQ (reference sequence). The CDR3 nucleotides are TGTGCCAGCAGCTTACCCGGGGGGGAGGCCCAGCATTTT. It yields the protein CASSLPGGEAQHF.

This chain connects TRBV11-2 to TRBJ2-1, with D uncertain. V shed 3 bases and J shed 16 bases, with 4 bases lying between them. CDR1 is SGHAT and CDR2 is FQNNGV in the germline V gene. CDR3 size: 8 residues. CDR3 DNA: TGTGCCAGCAGCTTTCGTTTCTTC. It codes for CASSFRFF.

The gene calls are TRBV11-2 and TRBJ2-1, with a weak D call TRBD2 (7 bases). Looked up from germline, CDR1 is SGHAT and CDR2 is FQNNGV. V was trimmed by 0 bases and J by 8 bases, leaving 20 bases between them. The CDR3 covers 17 residues. The CDR3 DNA sequence: TGTGCCAGCAGCTTAGAGGGAGATGGGGGGGGCATCGATGAGCAGTTCTTC. Protein: CASSLEGDGGGIDEQFF.

The rearrangement uses TRBV13 and TRBJ2-3; tentatively, D is TRBD2 (5 bases). V shed 2 bases and J shed 5 bases, with 11 bases lying between them. In germline, CDR1 is PRHDT, CDR2 FYEKMQ (reference sequence). The length of the CDR3 is 14 residues. The CDR3, as DNA: TGTGCCAGCAGCTTACAGTCTAGCTTAGATACGCAGTATTTT. This sequence encodes CASSLQSSLDTQYF.